Each of the 11 T cell receptor beta chains below was sequenced from the same sample in a study of cytomegalovirus exposure and HLA in healthy donors. PCR employed 60 Vbeta and 13 Jbeta primers. The method was immunoSEQ multiplex PCR; TCRdb's version includes in-frame clones alone and lacks a portion of them. This table lists some 62,000 clones. The sequenced sample consisted of PBMCs. These receptor sequences come from a young man in good health and CMV-seropositive.

The rearrangement joins TRBV30 to TRBJ2-1; weak D call: TRBD2 (5 bases). The CDR3 covers 13 residues. Trimming removed 3 bases at V and 0 bases at J, with 6 bases between. Germline-derived CDR1 and CDR2 are GTSNPN and SVGIG (reference sequence). The CDR3 DNA reads TGTGCCTGGAGGAGGGACTCCTACAATGAGCAGTTCTTC. Translating it yields CAWRRDSYNEQFF.

V usage is TRBV29-1 and J usage is TRBJ2-1, with 7 bases fitting TRBD2. The CDR3 has 13 residues. J lost 9 bases, V lost 8 bases, and 13 bases had no gene match. CDR1 is SQVTM and CDR2 is ANQGSEA in the germline V gene. CDR3 nucleotides: TGCAGCTTCGGACTAGAGGGAGAAGTTGAGCAGTTCTTC. It codes for CSFGLEGEVEQFF.

The chain employs TRBV4-1 and TRBJ2-7; 7 bases agree with TRBD1. The CDR3 extends over 15 amino acids. Germline V CDR1 and CDR2: MGHRA, YSYEKL. The V segment lost 1 base and the J segment 3 bases; nucleotides outside the gene matches: 6. The chain's CDR3 is CASSQGLGQLYEQYF. The CDR3 nucleotides read TGCGCCAGCAGCCAAGGATTGGGACAGCTCTACGAGCAGTACTTC.

The chain has TRBV6-1 and TRBJ1-6; D unresolved. The CDR3 is made up of 13 amino acids. CDR1 is MNHNS, CDR2 SASEGT, per germline. Trimming cost V 3 bases and J 4 bases, with 4 bases left between them. CDR3 nucleotides: TGTGCCAGCAGTGATTCTTATAATTCACCCCTCCACTTT. This encodes CASSDSYNSPLHF.

The rearrangement uses TRBV18 and TRBJ2-7, with TRBD1 as a possible D gene (5 bases). The germline CDR1 and CDR2 sequences are KGHSH and LQKENI. Between the trimmed V and J ends, which lost 2 bases and 0 bases, there was a span of 11 bases. The CDR3 runs to 15 residues. This chain's CDR3 is CASSPDGHPSYEQYF. In DNA, the CDR3 is TGTGCCAGCTCACCAGATGGACACCCCTCCTACGAGCAGTACTTC.

This rearrangement joins TRBV30 to TRBJ2-5; perhaps TRBD1 as D (6 bases). Per the germline V gene, CDR1 is GTSNPN and CDR2 is SVGIG (reference sequence). Trimming took off 0 bases at V and 7 bases at J, with 6 bases between the two ends. The CDR3 has 11 residues. This CDR3 reads CAWSVGGTQYF. As DNA, the CDR3 is TGTGCCTGGAGTGTAGGGGGGACCCAGTACTTC. The full variable domain, completed using reference TRBV30 and TRBJ2-5, is SQTIHQWPATLVQPVGSPLSLECTVEGTSNPNLYWYRQAAGRGLQLLFYSVGIGQISSEVPQNLSASRPQDRQFILSSKKLLLSDSGFYLCAWSVGGTQYFGPGTRLLVL.

The CDR3: CASSLNSPSDEQFF. The DNA of the CDR3 is TGTGCCAGCAGTTTGAACTCCCCCTCCGATGAGCAGTTCTTC. V is TRBV6-5 and J is TRBJ2-1; D call uncertain. The V and J ends lost 4 bases and 8 bases respectively, with 15 bases between them. Per germline, CDR1 MNHEY and CDR2 SVGAGI. This CDR3 is 14 amino acids long.

The rearrangement joins TRBV29-1 to TRBJ1-2; D ambiguous. V lost 5 bases and J lost 2, with 9 bases in between. CDR3 length equals 12 residues. CDR1 and CDR2 from the germline V gene are SQVTM and ANQGSEA. DNA of the CDR3: TGCAGCGTTCGTACACCAAACTATGGCTACACCTTC. Protein sequence: CSVRTPNYGYTF.

The chain has TRBV10-1 and TRBJ2-1; possibly TRBD1 for D (6 bases). The V end lost 0 bases, the J end lost 8 bases, and 14 bases lay between the germline ends. The germline V gene has CDR1 WNHNN and CDR2 SYGVQD (reference sequence). CDR3 length: 15 amino acids. For the CDR3, the DNA is TGCGCCAGCAGTGAGTCGCAACAGGGTTCCGATGAGCAGTTCTTC. Translated: CASSESQQGSDEQFF.

The chain joins TRBV6-1 to TRBJ1-5; TRBD1 matches 8 bases. V gave up 2 bases and J gave up 7 bases; unmatched junction bases: 4. CDR1 and CDR2 from the germline V gene are MNHNS and SASEGT. The CDR3 is 14 amino acids. This chain's CDR3 is CASSESTGGQPQHF. The CDR3 DNA follows: TGTGCCAGCAGTGAATCAACAGGGGGACAGCCCCAGCATTTT.

The chain links TRBV5-1 to TRBJ2-1; D may be TRBD1 (6 bases). Germline V gene data show CDR1 as SGHRS and CDR2 as YFSETQ. The CDR3 is 16 residues long. Trimming removed 4 bases at V and 5 bases at J, with 19 bases between. CDR3 in DNA: TGCGCCAGCAGCAGAGACAGGTCCCATCCCGACAATGAGCAGTTCTTC. This translates into CASSRDRSHPDNEQFF.